This T cell receptor (beta chain) was sequenced for a study of blood T cell repertoires in COVID-19. For the study at large: The samples span acute and convalescent COVID-19 from the United States, Italy and Spain.

Repertoires were generated with immunoSEQ multiplex PCR, while TCRdb's copy carries only in-frame clones and drops some. This sample has more than 95,000 clones, with about 88% found just once. CDR1 is MNHEY and CDR2 is SVGAGI in the germline V gene. Trimming pared 5 bases from V and 7 bases from J, leaving 15 bases between. The CDR3 runs to 15 residues. This clonotype was sampled from a human donor in a cohort sampled during active COVID-19. The sample was peripheral blood. This sequence joins TRBV6-5 and TRBJ1-6; no clear D gene. The DNA of the CDR3 is TGTGCCAGCAGTCAACTAAAAATTGAGAATTCACCCCTCCACTTT. Protein product: CASSQLKIENSPLHF.